The clone carrying this TCR beta chain was observed a handful of times. At one of its ends the junction is not consistent with the germline gene, which may arise from a read error. This CDR3 spans 14 amino acids. CDR1 and CDR2 (germline): SEHNR, FQNEAQ (reference sequence). The data derive from a study of cytomegalovirus exposure and HLA in healthy donors. Amplification used 60 Vbeta primers and 13 Jbeta primers. Measured with immunoSEQ multiplex PCR; TCRdb has only the in-frame clones, and not every one. This sample has more than 100,000 clones, with 65% to 85% found just once. The chain couples TRBV7-9 to TRBJ2-5, with TRBD1 as a possible D gene (6 bases). The sequenced sample was PBMCs. This receptor was identified in a man aged 50-59 years in good health and CMV-seropositive. This CDR3 is CSSSSTGSPETQYF. DNA of the CDR3: TGTTCCAGCAGCTCGACAGGTTCCCCAGAGACCCAGTACTTC.